This entry describes one T cell receptor (beta chain). The Seattle patients joined while their infection was active and were tracked longitudinally afterward. The sample originates from a study of blood T cell repertoires in COVID-19. The overall study: Whether acute or convalescent, the COVID-19 samples came from the United States, Italy and Spain. Sample material is recorded as cDNA or gDNA derived from T cells, B-cell-depleted T cells, or PBMCs.

As processed by the authors: Amplification from reference gene primers served as the basis for estimated nucleated cell counts. Using immunoSEQ multiplex PCR, the repertoire was profiled, and TCRdb retains in-frame clones only, with some absent. D and trimming come from the DNA, and the V and J calls and clone size come from that table. The table lists some 99,000 clones, roughly 90% of them singletons, with more than 3.5% in the top ten. The source of this sequence is a human donor with COVID-19, enrolled during active disease. The donor label of this sample is uncertain. Material: peripheral blood.

The CDR3 nucleotides are TGTGCCAGCAGCCCCCAGACAGGGCTCTACAATGAGCAGTTCTTC. This gives the protein CASSPQTGLYNEQFF. This chain uses TRBV6-5 with TRBJ2-1, with 7 bases fitting TRBD1. This CDR3 has 15 residues. Trimming removed 6 bases from V and 3 bases from J; junction bases left unmatched: 8. CDR1 MNHEY and CDR2 SVGAGI come from the germline V gene.